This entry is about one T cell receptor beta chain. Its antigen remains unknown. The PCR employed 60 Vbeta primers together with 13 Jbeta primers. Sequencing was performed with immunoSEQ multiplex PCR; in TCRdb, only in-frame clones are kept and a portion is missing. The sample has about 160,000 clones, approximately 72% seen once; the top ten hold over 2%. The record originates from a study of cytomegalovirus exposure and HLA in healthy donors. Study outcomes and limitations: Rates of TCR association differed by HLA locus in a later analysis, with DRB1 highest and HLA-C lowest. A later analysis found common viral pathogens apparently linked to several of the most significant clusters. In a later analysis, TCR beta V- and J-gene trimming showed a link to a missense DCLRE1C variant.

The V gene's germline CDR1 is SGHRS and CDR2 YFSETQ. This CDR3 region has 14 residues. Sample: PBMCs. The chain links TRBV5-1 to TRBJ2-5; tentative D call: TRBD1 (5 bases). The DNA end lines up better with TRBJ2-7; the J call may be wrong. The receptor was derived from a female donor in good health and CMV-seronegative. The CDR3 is CASSTAQGNYEQYF. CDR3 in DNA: TGCGCCAGCAGCACTGCGCAGGGCAACTACGAGCAGTACTTC.